This T cell receptor beta chain originates from a study of beta chain features in type 1 diabetes (dated by TCRdb to the late 2010s). General notes on the study: Mean age, gender distribution, total cell number and subset yield were not different between patients and healthy donors. Across all samples, approximately 100 million sorted cells were examined, and cell number per subset correlated strongly with RNA yield. The study compared TCRB repertoires of sorted circulating CD4+ T cell subsets between recently diagnosed type 1 diabetes patients and matched healthy donors. Whereas all 30 or so donors provided naive and central memory subsets, regulatory and stem cell-like memory subsets were isolated from just 8 patients and about eight healthy donors.

In the germline V gene, CDR1 corresponds to SGDLS and CDR2 to YYNGEE. The CDR3 holds 14 amino acids from the cysteine to the phenylalanine. Solely the CDR3 DNA is kept, with 42 bases framed from the first base. V and J lose 4 bases and 8 bases, and a span of 15 bases separates them. This clone was observed a handful of times. Its recognized antigen is unknown. Nothing much larger sits one base from this clone, and base qualities are not available. Each donor gave one peripheral blood draw, averaging roughly 0.11 L, which was collected into heparinised tubes. Naive, central memory, regulatory and stem cell-like memory CD4+ T cells were sorted on a BD FACSAria II using a panel including CD45RO, CCR7, CD25, CD127, CD95 and CD27. A purity above 98% was achieved for all sorted populations. Right away, PBMCs were isolated by Lymphoprep density gradient centrifugation and were stained directly, with no culture step. So that batch effects would be minimized, each experiment stained and sorted samples in pairs, pairing one healthy donor with one patient.

General study outcomes and caveats: At VDJ recombination sites, type 1 diabetes patients had fewer insertions and more deleted nucleotides, which implies abnormalities in thymic rearrangement. Only small numbers of individuals were included in the HLA sub-analyses, which left unresolved whether HLA type had any influence on TCRB rearrangement. Naive, central memory and regulatory TCRB repertoires appeared to be more alike among patients than among healthy donors. In all four CD4+ subsets, TCRB CDR3 length was moderately but significantly shorter in type 1 diabetes patients. Because cDNA was sequenced instead of genomic DNA, highly expressing activated cells could be over-represented, though the groups showed no difference in activation or CD3 levels. PCR may preferentially amplify shorter templates, but because patient and control samples were amplified and corrected together, any resulting skew would affect both groups equally.

All of the isolated RNA was reverse transcribed with the High Capacity cDNA Reverse Transcription Kit, so expressed TCRB transcripts were sequenced. Deep immunoSEQ sequencing was applied to naive, central memory and regulatory T cell samples, giving an average of around 3.8 million total reads per sample. Sorted cells were lysed in RLT buffer and RNA was extracted with DNase-treated RNeasy Micro or Mini kits, depending on cell number. Each cell subset was processed on its own to prevent cross-contamination, while patient and healthy donor samples were processed together. The immunoSEQ multiplex PCR was used to amplify TCRB sequences from cDNA, yielding 87-bp fragments that span the CDR3 region. The amplicons were sequenced using the Illumina HiSeq platform. In the paper's pipeline: PCR bias was computationally corrected using synthetic template baselines, reads within Hamming distance 2 were collapsed, and singletons that could not be merged were discarded. By aligning reads against IMGT, V, D and J genes, CDR3 length, and insertions or deletions at six rearrangement sites were assigned. Clonotype counts were normalized to sorted cell number within each subset before computing true diversity and Gini coefficients with the tcR R package. Repertoire sharing was quantified using the overlap coefficient calculated on TCRB nucleotide sequences. As a proxy for the pre-selection repertoire, out-of-frame TCRB sequences from naive cells were analyzed. TCRdb provides this immuneACCESS table in a form limited to in-frame rearrangements. Some clones are lacking; in checked studies, under half of them reflect an unresolved V gene, and why the rest are absent is not known. The V and J calls and clone size come from that table; D and trimming were worked out from the DNA. A total of 600,000 to 700,000 clones appear in this sample, about an eighth of them only once. The top ten constitute around 0.12% of the sample.

The V gene is TRBV9 and the J gene is TRBJ1-4, with TRBD1 tentatively as D gene (5 bases match). The sequence derives from a man aged 25 to 45 with type 1 diabetes. The sequenced sample was naive CD4+ T cells from blood. The cell subset or site label of this sample denotes: true naive CD4+ T cells. The DNA reads as follows: TGTGCCAGCAGCTCGGACACCCTGACGGAAAAACTGTTTTTT. It translates as CASSSDTLTEKLFF.